This paragraph covers one T cell receptor beta chain sequence. This record comes from a study of early T cells in non-severe SARS-CoV-2 infection. Overall study: Sequenced bulk RNA came from whole blood that was unsorted, and chains were unpaired.

There are 16 residues in the CDR3. Unmatched junction bases numbered 6, after V lost 7 bases and J lost 0 bases. The germline CDR1 and CDR2 sequences are SGHNT and YYREEE (reference sequence). From the 5' RACE reads, TCRdb called clonotypes with MiXCR, one entry per CDR3 protein. In the table there are more than 55,000 distinct CDR3 sequences, roughly 13% of which are singletons. The source was whole blood, collected at baseline. The gene calls are TRBV5-4 and TRBJ1-6, with TRBD1 identical over 8 bases. The receptor was derived from an adult who was a healthcare worker with PCR-confirmed SARS-CoV-2 infection or an uninfected control (not recorded which). The CDR3: CASQDRASSYNSPLHF. Here the CDR3 DNA reads TGTGCCAGCCAGGACAGGGCGAGCTCCTATAATTCACCCCTCCACTTT.